These 4 T cell receptor beta chains share one sample of origin, sequenced in a study of a mutant IDH1 vaccine in newly diagnosed glioma. Profiling relied on immunoSEQ multiplex PCR, and the TCRdb table lists in-frame clones only, not all of them. The table lists just over 35,000 clones, under 90% of them singletons. No antigen has been identified for these receptors. Time point in this sample: week 11, during vaccination. Every vaccine dose comprised 300 ug of mutant IDH1 20-mer peptide plus topical imiquimod. Sample: peripheral blood mononuclear cells (PBMCs), taken from a glioma patient whose treatment included an IDH1 peptide vaccine. These receptors all come from a young woman with glioma. Some clones in this sample may be carry-over from other donors' samples.

The chain employs TRBV30 and TRBJ1-5, with TRBD1 matching 8 bases. Losses at the gene ends were 1 base for V and 5 bases for J; bases not matched to a gene: 10. CDR1 is GTSNPN, CDR2 SVGIG, per germline (reference sequence). This CDR3 region has 16 residues. The DNA of the CDR3 is TGTGCCTGGAGTGGAGGAACAGGGACAGGCGATCAGCCCCAGCATTTT. Protein: CAWSGGTGTGDQPQHF.

The chain uses TRBV7-9 and TRBJ1-1; D is undetermined. There are 15 residues in the CDR3. V gave up 3 bases and J gave up 0 bases, with 11 bases separating them. CDR1 is SEHNR, CDR2 FQNEAQ, per germline (reference sequence). In nucleotides, the CDR3 is TGTGCCAGCAGCTTCGGCCATCCCTTGAACACTGAAGCTTTCTTT. Amino acid sequence: CASSFGHPLNTEAFF. The whole variable domain, remainder taken from reference TRBV7-9 and TRBJ1-1, is DTGVSQNPRHKITKRGQNVTFRCDPISEHNRLYWYRQTLGQGPEFLTYFQNEAQLEKSRLLSDRFSAERPKGSFSTLEIQRTEQGDSAMYLCASSFGHPLNTEAFFGQGTRLTVV.

This chain uses TRBV25-1 with TRBJ2-2; weak D call: TRBD2 (6 bases). The ends were cut back, 7 bases at V and 0 bases at J, with 15 bases in the middle. Per the germline V gene, CDR1 is MGHDK and CDR2 is SYGVNS. The CDR3 consists of 16 residues. Here the CDR3 reads CASMGTLKTNTGELFF. The CDR3 DNA follows: TGTGCCAGCATGGGGACTTTGAAGACGAACACCGGGGAGCTGTTTTTT.

The rearrangement uses TRBV2 and TRBJ1-1, with D unclear. Trimming pared 6 bases from V and 2 bases from J, leaving 16 bases between. In germline, CDR1 is SNHLY, CDR2 FYNNEI. The CDR3 sequence is 15 residues long. CDR3 nucleotide sequence: TGTGCCAGCAGCCAGGCAGGAGGGCTTAACACTGAAGCTTTCTTT. Protein product: CASSQAGGLNTEAFF.